These T cell receptor beta chains were read from a single sample in a study of blood T cell repertoires in COVID-19. This table comes from immunoSEQ multiplex PCR, and its TCRdb copy is limited to in-frame clones, with some not included. Of about 110,000 clones in the sample, around 83% were seen once. The sample comprised peripheral blood. The receptor set was obtained from a woman in her sixties or seventies with acute or convalescent COVID-19. The CDR3 runs from the conserved cysteine through the conserved F or W. The D gene is left open where the match is weak. Size is stated for part of the rows, as once, few or many counts, or as a class when the clone is expanded.

CDR3nt: TGTGCCAGCAGCTTACTGGCCGGGGCCAACGTCCTGACTTTC; CDR3aa: CASSLLAGANVLTF; d_gene: .; j_gene: TRBJ2-6; v_gene: TRBV7-3; abundance: .
CDR3nt: TGCGCCAGCAGCCGGGGATGGTCCGCCATGAACACTGAAGCTTTCTTT; CDR3aa: CASSRGWSAMNTEAFF; d_gene: .; j_gene: TRBJ1-1; v_gene: TRBV5-1; abundance: .
CDR3nt: TGTGCCAGCAGCACCCGGGACAGGGACTTGAACACTGAAGCTTTCTTT; CDR3aa: CASSTRDRDLNTEAFF; d_gene: TRBD1; j_gene: TRBJ1-1; v_gene: TRBV5-4; abundance: .
CDR3nt: TGTGCCAGCAGTGGGACTAGCGGAGGGATGTACAATGAGCAGTTCTTC; CDR3aa: CASSGTSGGMYNEQFF; d_gene: TRBD2; j_gene: TRBJ2-1; v_gene: TRBV2; abundance: .
CDR3nt: TGTGCCAGCAGTGACAGGGGGCCTACTGAAGCTTTCTTT; CDR3aa: CASSDRGPTEAFF; d_gene: TRBD1; j_gene: TRBJ1-1; v_gene: TRBV6-4; abundance: .
CDR3nt: TGTGCCAGCAGCTTAGATCGCTGGGGCTGGCAGAATTCACCCCTCCACTTT; CDR3aa: CASSLDRWGWQNSPLHF; d_gene: .; j_gene: TRBJ1-6; v_gene: TRBV11-3; abundance: .
CDR3nt: TGCGCCAGCAGCCAAGCAGCGGGGGGGGAGACCCAGTACTTC; CDR3aa: CASSQAAGGETQYF; d_gene: TRBD2; j_gene: TRBJ2-5; v_gene: TRBV4-3; abundance: .
CDR3nt: TGCGCCAGCAGCGAAATACAGGGCACCGGGGAGCTGTTTTTT; CDR3aa: CASSEIQGTGELFF; d_gene: .; j_gene: TRBJ2-2; v_gene: TRBV5-1; abundance: .
CDR3nt: TGTGCCAGCAGCTTCAGGGGGCTGGGTGAGCAGTTCTTC; CDR3aa: CASSFRGLGEQFF; d_gene: TRBD1; j_gene: TRBJ2-1; v_gene: TRBV7-3; abundance: .
CDR3nt: TGTGCCAGCAGCTCCCGGACAGGGACGTACAATGAGCAGTTCTTC; CDR3aa: CASSSRTGTYNEQFF; d_gene: TRBD1; j_gene: TRBJ2-1; v_gene: TRBV13; abundance: once
CDR3nt: TGTGCCAGCAGTGCCGAGGAACCTCTTAGTCAGCCCCAGCATTTT; CDR3aa: CASSAEEPLSQPQHF; d_gene: .; j_gene: TRBJ1-5; v_gene: TRBV6-4; abundance: .
CDR3nt: TGTGCCAGCAGCCGCGGACAGGGGGCCTACGAGCAGTACTTC; CDR3aa: CASSRGQGAYEQYF; d_gene: TRBD1; j_gene: TRBJ2-7; v_gene: TRBV11-3; abundance: once
CDR3nt: TGTGCCAGCAGCTTCTTGGGGGGGCTGACAGATACGCAGTATTTT; CDR3aa: CASSFLGGLTDTQYF; d_gene: .; j_gene: TRBJ2-3; v_gene: TRBV7-9; abundance: .
CDR3nt: TGTGCCAGCAGCTTCCGCTCGGGGAACACCATATATTTT; CDR3aa: CASSFRSGNTIYF; d_gene: .; j_gene: TRBJ1-3; v_gene: TRBV7-8; abundance: .
CDR3nt: TGTGCCAGCTTTGGAACAGGGTCCTATAATTCACCCCTCCACTTT; CDR3aa: CASFGTGSYNSPLHF; d_gene: .; j_gene: TRBJ1-6; v_gene: TRBV28; abundance: medium-sized
CDR3nt: TGTGCCAGCCGCATATTTGGGGGACAGGGGAGTAATTCACCCCTCCACTTT; CDR3aa: CASRIFGGQGSNSPLHF; d_gene: TRBD1; j_gene: TRBJ1-6; v_gene: TRBV3-1/TRBV3-2; abundance: .
CDR3nt: TGTGCCAGCAGCTCCGTCTCCTACGAGCAGTACTTC; CDR3aa: CASSSVSYEQYF; d_gene: .; j_gene: TRBJ2-7; v_gene: TRBV7-9; abundance: .
CDR3nt: TGTGCCAGCTCATCGTCAGGGGGCGGTCAGCCCCAGCATTTT; CDR3aa: CASSSSGGGQPQHF; d_gene: TRBD1; j_gene: TRBJ1-5; v_gene: TRBV18; abundance: .
CDR3nt: TGTGCCAGCAGTGAGGAGCGGAATGAGCAGTTCTTC; CDR3aa: CASSEERNEQFF; d_gene: .; j_gene: TRBJ2-1; v_gene: TRBV2; abundance: .
CDR3nt: TGTGCCAGCAGCTTGGTCGCAGGGGGTGGTAACTATGGCTACACCTTC; CDR3aa: CASSLVAGGGNYGYTF; d_gene: TRBD1; j_gene: TRBJ1-2; v_gene: TRBV5-8; abundance: .
CDR3nt: TGTGCCACCAGTGCGGGAGGACAGGGGATCCACGAGCAGTACTTC; CDR3aa: CATSAGGQGIHEQYF; d_gene: TRBD1; j_gene: TRBJ2-7; v_gene: TRBV24-1; abundance: once
CDR3nt: TGTGCCAGCAGCGTAGAGGTCTCCGGGGTGGGCTACACCTTC; CDR3aa: CASSVEVSGVGYTF; d_gene: .; j_gene: TRBJ1-2; v_gene: TRBV9; abundance: once
CDR3nt: TGTGCCAGCAGCCGCGACAGGGGCTATGGCTACACCTTC; CDR3aa: CASSRDRGYGYTF; d_gene: TRBD1; j_gene: TRBJ1-2; v_gene: TRBV11-2; abundance: .
CDR3nt: TGTGCCAGCAGCGTAGATGGGGGGACAGGTTACACTGAAGCTTTCTTT; CDR3aa: CASSVDGGTGYTEAFF; d_gene: TRBD1; j_gene: TRBJ1-1; v_gene: TRBV9; abundance: .
CDR3nt: TGTGCCAGCAGGGACAGGTTCTACGAGCAGTACTTC; CDR3aa: CASRDRFYEQYF; d_gene: TRBD1; j_gene: TRBJ2-7; v_gene: TRBV6-5; abundance: .
CDR3nt: TGTGCCAGCAGCTTAGGAGGAGTTGGGAATTCACCCCTCCACTTT; CDR3aa: CASSLGGVGNSPLHF; d_gene: .; j_gene: TRBJ1-6; v_gene: TRBV7-9; abundance: .
CDR3nt: TGCAGCGGGGGACAGGGGGCGCGCGGCTACACCTTC; CDR3aa: CSGGQGARGYTF; d_gene: TRBD1; j_gene: TRBJ1-2; v_gene: TRBV29-1; abundance: .
CDR3nt: TGTGCCAGCAGCTTAACCTCGGCTGGGGCCAACGTCCTGACTTTC; CDR3aa: CASSLTSAGANVLTF; d_gene: .; j_gene: TRBJ2-6; v_gene: TRBV7-3; abundance: .
CDR3nt: TGTGCCAGTAGTATAGATCCGGCAGGGGGCACAGATACGCAGTATTTT; CDR3aa: CASSIDPAGGTDTQYF; d_gene: .; j_gene: TRBJ2-3; v_gene: TRBV19; abundance: .
CDR3nt: TGTGCCTGGAGTGTACAGGGAAATTCACCCCTCCACTTT; CDR3aa: CAWSVQGNSPLHF; d_gene: .; j_gene: TRBJ1-6; v_gene: TRBV30; abundance: .
CDR3nt: TGTGCCAGCAGCCTGAAGGGGGTTGCCGGGGAGCTGTTTTTT; CDR3aa: CASSLKGVAGELFF; d_gene: .; j_gene: TRBJ2-2; v_gene: TRBV7-9; abundance: once
CDR3nt: TGTGCCTGGTCTCGAGGGGGAACTGAAGCTTTCTTT; CDR3aa: CAWSRGGTEAFF; d_gene: .; j_gene: TRBJ1-1; v_gene: TRBV30; abundance: .